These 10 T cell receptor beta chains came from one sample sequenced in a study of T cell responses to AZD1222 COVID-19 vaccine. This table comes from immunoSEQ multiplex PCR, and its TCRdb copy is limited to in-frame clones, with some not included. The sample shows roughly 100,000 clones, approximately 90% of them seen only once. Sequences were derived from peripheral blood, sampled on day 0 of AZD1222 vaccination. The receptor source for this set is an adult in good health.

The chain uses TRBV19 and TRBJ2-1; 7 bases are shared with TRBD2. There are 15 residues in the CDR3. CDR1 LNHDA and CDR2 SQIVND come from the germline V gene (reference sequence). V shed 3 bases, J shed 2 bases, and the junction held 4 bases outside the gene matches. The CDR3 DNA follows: TGTGCCAGTAGTATGGGCGGGGGAACCTACAATGAGCAGTTCTTC. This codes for CASSMGGGTYNEQFF.

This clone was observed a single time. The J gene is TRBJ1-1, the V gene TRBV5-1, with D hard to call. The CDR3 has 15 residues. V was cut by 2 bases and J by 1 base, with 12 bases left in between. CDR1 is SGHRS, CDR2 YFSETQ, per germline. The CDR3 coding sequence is TGCGCCAGCAGCTTCGGACGGCCGGAGAACACTGAAGCTTTCTTT. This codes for CASSFGRPENTEAFF. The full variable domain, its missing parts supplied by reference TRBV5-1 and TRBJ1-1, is KAGVTQTPRYLIKTRGQQVTLSCSPISGHRSVSWYQQTPGQGLQFLFEYFSETQRNKGNFPGRFSGRQFSNSRSEMNVSTLELGDSALYLCASSFGRPENTEAFFGQGTRLTVV.

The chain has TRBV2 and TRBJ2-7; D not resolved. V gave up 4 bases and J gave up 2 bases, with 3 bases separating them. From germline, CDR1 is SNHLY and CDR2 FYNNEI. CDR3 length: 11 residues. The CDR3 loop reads CASSGTYEQYF. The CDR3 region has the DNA TGTGCCAGCAGTGGAACCTACGAGCAGTACTTC.

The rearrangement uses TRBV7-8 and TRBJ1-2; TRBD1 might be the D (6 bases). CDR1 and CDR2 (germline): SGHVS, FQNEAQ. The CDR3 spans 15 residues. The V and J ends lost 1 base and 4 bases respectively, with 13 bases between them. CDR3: CASSLGVTGGYGYTF. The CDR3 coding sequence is TGTGCCAGCAGCTTAGGTGTGACAGGAGGCTATGGCTACACCTTC.

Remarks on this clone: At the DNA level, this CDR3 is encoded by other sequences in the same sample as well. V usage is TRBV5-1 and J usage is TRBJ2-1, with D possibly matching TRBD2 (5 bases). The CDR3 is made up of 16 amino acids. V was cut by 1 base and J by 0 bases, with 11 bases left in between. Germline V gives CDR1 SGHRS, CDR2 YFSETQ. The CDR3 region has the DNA TGCGCCAGCAGCTTGCTAGCCTTAAGCTCCTACAATGAGCAGTTCTTC. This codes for CASSLLALSSYNEQFF.

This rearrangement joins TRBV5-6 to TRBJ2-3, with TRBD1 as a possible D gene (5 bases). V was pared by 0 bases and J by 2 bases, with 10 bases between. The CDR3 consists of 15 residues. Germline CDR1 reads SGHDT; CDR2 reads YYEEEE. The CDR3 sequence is CASSLGAGHTDTQYF. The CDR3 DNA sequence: TGTGCCAGCAGCTTGGGAGCAGGACACACAGATACGCAGTATTTT.

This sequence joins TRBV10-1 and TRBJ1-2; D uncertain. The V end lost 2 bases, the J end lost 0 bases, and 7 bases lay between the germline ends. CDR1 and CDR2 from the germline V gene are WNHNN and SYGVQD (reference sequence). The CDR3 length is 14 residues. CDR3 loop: CASSEIGPNYGYTF. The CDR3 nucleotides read TGCGCCAGCAGTGAGATAGGACCTAACTATGGCTACACCTTC.

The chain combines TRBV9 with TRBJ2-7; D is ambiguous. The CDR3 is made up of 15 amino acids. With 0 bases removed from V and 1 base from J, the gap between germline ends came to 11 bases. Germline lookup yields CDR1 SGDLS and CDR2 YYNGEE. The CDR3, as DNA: TGTGCCAGCAGCGTAGATATAGGGCCTTCCTACGAGCAGTACTTC. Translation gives CASSVDIGPSYEQYF. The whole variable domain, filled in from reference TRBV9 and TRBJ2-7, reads DSGVTQTPKHLITATGQRVTLRCSPRSGDLSVYWYQQSLDQGLQFLIQYYNGEERAKGNILERFSAQQFPDLHSELNLSSLELGDSALYFCASSVDIGPSYEQYFGPGTRLTVT.

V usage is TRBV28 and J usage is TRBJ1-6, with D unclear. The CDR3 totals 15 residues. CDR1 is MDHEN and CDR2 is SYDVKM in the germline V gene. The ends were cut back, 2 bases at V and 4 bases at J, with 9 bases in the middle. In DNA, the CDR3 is TGTGCCAGCAGTTTACAGGCGGCGTATAATTCACCCCTCCACTTT. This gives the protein CASSLQAAYNSPLHF.

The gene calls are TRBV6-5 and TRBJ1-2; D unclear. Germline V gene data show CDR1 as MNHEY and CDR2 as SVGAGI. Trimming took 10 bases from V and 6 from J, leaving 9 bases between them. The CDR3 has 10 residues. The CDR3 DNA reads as TGTGCCACAACAGCCGATGGCTACACCTTC. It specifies CATTADGYTF.